This T cell receptor (beta chain) emerged from a study of blood T cell repertoires in COVID-19. Clones were sequenced by immunoSEQ multiplex PCR, and TCRdb holds only the in-frame ones, with some missing. The sample yields fewer than 300,000 clones, 80% to 85% seen once. Enrolled through a virtual design, the participants were between roughly 18 and 90 years of age and came from under 30 US areas. Which cohort a participant joined came from the clinical history participants gave. The V gene lost 4 bases and the J gene lost 4 bases, with 13 bases spanning the gap. Germline loops: CDR1 MGHRA, CDR2 YSYEKL. The CDR3 contains 14 residues.

Material: PBMCs or T cells enriched from blood (not recorded which). The chain joins TRBV4-1 to TRBJ2-5; the D is unclear. This clonotype was obtained from a man aged 35 to 55 who had been exposed to COVID-19. The CDR3 here is CASSLTVPGETQYF. CDR3 DNA: TGCGCCAGCAGCCTAACGGTTCCCGGAGAGACCCAGTACTTC.